Here is one TCR beta chain with its context. What it recognizes is unknown. This sample was included in a study of breast tumors, draining lymph nodes, adjacent tissues. Study-level findings and limits: The lymph node origin of tumor T cells was framed as consistent with a hypothesis, not demonstrated. Luminal-like breast cancer showed significantly higher tumor–nontumor repertoire similarity than basal-like.

TCRdb independently ran MiXCR on the multiplex PCR reads; one entry per CDR3 protein. The sample holds 25,000 to 40,000 distinct CDR3 sequences, 60% to 70% seen once. Per germline, CDR1 DFQATT and CDR2 SNEGSKA (reference sequence). Trimming removed 4 bases from V and 6 bases from J; junction bases left unmatched: 8. CDR3 length: 15 residues. V and J are TRBV20-1 and TRBJ2-7; 14 bases match TRBD2. This TCR was sampled from a female donor with breast cancer. Some clones in this sample may be carry-over from other donors' samples. Sequencing was done on a sample of breast tumor tissue. Here the CDR3 DNA reads TGCAGTGCTAAACCGGGACTAGCGGGAGCAGGCGAGCAGTACTTC. Translating it yields CSAKPGLAGAGEQYF.